This T cell receptor (beta chain) was found in a study of cytomegalovirus exposure and HLA in healthy donors. Overall study context: Previous work identified roughly 120 million unique TCR beta sequences from about 179 million T cells. Broader study findings: An analysis done earlier found most TCR beta V segments productive about 87% or about 30% of the time. Common viral pathogens were later found to be apparently linked to several of the most significant clusters. On later analysis, the bulk of CMV-associated TCR beta chains appeared to be HLA-restricted.

The length of the CDR3 is 15 residues. Germline CDR1 is MNHEY and CDR2 is SVGAGI. V lost 7 bases, J lost 0 bases, and 5 bases stayed unmatched. Comments on this clone: The antigen remains unidentified.

Researchers ran the PCR with 60 Vbeta and 13 Jbeta primers. This table comes from immunoSEQ multiplex PCR, and its TCRdb copy is limited to in-frame clones, with some not included. The profile shows fewer than 200,000 clones, about three quarters of them singletons. Sequences were obtained from PBMCs. The chain uses TRBV6-5 and TRBJ1-5; TRBD1 matches at 8 bases. The origin of this receptor is a female donor in good health and CMV-seronegative. The CDR3 is CASTRDRYSNQPQHF. CDR3 in DNA: TGTGCCAGCACCCGGGACAGGTATAGCAATCAGCCCCAGCATTTT.